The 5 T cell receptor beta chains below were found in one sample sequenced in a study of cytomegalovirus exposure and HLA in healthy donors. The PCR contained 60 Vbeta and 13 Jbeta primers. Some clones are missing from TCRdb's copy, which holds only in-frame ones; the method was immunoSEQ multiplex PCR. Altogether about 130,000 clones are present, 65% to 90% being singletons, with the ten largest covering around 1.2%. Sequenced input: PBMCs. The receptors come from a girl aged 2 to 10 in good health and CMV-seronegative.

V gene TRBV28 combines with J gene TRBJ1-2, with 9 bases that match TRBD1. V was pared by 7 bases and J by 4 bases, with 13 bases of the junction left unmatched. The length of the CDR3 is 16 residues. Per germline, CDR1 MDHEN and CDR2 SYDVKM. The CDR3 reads CASTPDRGSKIYGYTF. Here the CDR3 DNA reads TGTGCCAGCACCCCGGACAGGGGATCGAAGATCTATGGCTACACCTTC.

CDR3: CASRPIVGTDTQYF. CDR3 DNA sequence: TGTGCCAGCAGACCAATAGTAGGCACAGATACGCAGTATTTT. This chain joins TRBV27 and TRBJ2-3; D not resolved. CDR1 is MNHEY and CDR2 is SMNVEV in the germline V gene (reference sequence). The V end lost 6 bases, the J end lost 1 base, and 11 bases lay between the germline ends. The CDR3 totals 14 residues.

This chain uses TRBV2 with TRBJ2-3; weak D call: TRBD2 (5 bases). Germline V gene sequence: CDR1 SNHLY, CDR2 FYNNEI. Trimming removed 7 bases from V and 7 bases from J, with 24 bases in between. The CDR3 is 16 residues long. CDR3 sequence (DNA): TGTGCCAGCACCGGACTCGTCCTCAAAAATCCTAATACGCAGTATTTT. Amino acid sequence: CASTGLVLKNPNTQYF.

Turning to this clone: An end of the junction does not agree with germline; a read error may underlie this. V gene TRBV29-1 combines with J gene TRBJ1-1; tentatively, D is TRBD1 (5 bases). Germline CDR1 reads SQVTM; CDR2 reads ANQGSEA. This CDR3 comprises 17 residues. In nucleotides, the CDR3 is TGCACCGTTAAGAATCGGGGGGGAGGAAGAATGAACACTGAAGCTTTCTTT. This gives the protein CTVKNRGGGRMNTEAFF.

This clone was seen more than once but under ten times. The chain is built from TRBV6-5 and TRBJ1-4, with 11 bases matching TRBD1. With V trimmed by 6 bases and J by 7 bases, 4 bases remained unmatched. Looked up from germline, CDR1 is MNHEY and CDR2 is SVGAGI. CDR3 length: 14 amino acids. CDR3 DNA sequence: TGTGCCAGCAGCCGGACAGGGGGCAGTGAAAAACTGTTTTTT. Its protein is CASSRTGGSEKLFF.